Following are 18 T cell receptor beta chains from one sample sequenced in a study of OX40 agonist ivuxolimab in advanced cancers. Libraries came from the immunoSEQ multiplex PCR assay. TCRdb provides this immuneACCESS table in a form limited to in-frame rearrangements. Some clones are lacking; in checked studies, under half of them reflect an unresolved V gene, and why the rest are absent is not known. In this sample the table shows about 86,000 clones, roughly 89% of which occur a single time. 8.7% of the sample goes to the ten largest clones. The source was CD4+ or CD8+ T cells sorted from blood, collected in a trial of the OX40 agonist ivuxolimab. All receptors derive from an adult with an advanced solid tumor such as melanoma, head and neck, liver or kidney cancer.

J is TRBJ2-1 and V is TRBV28, with TRBD1 identical over 7 bases. The CDR3 runs to 13 residues. Germline V gene lookup returns CDR1 MDHEN and CDR2 SYDVKM. The V gene end was trimmed by 8 bases and the J gene end by 0 bases; junction bases not matched to a gene: 1. The CDR3 loop is CASGTASYNEQFF. DNA for the CDR3: TGTGCCAGCGGGACAGCCTCCTACAATGAGCAGTTCTTC.

The rearrangement joins TRBV11-3 to TRBJ2-5; no clear D gene. This CDR3 is built from 15 residues. The V end lost 0 bases, the J end lost 8 bases, and 16 bases lay between the germline ends. Germline V gives CDR1 SGHNT, CDR2 YENEEA. Here the CDR3 DNA reads TGTGCCAGCAGCTTAGAGGACGGCTCGTGGGAAACCCAGTACTTC. Its translation: CASSLEDGSWETQYF.

The rearrangement joins TRBV2 to TRBJ2-5, with 10 bases identical to TRBD1. This CDR3 is 14 amino acids long. Germline CDR1 is SNHLY and CDR2 is FYNNEI. CDR3 protein: CALNSLGQGETQYF. CDR3 coding DNA: TGTGCACTTAACTCCCTGGGACAGGGGGAGACCCAGTACTTC.

The chain employs TRBV30 and TRBJ1-4, with D possibly being TRBD1 (5 bases). The V gene lost 0 bases and the J gene lost 0 bases, with 20 bases spanning the gap. The CDR3 spans 19 residues. Germline V gene lookup returns CDR1 GTSNPN and CDR2 SVGIG (reference sequence). The CDR3 DNA reads TGTGCCTGGAGTGTTAACAGGAACGCTCGGGGGTCAACTAATGAAAAACTGTTTTTT. Residues: CAWSVNRNARGSTNEKLFF. Full variable domain (rest looked up from reference TRBV30 and TRBJ1-4): SQTIHQWPATLVQPVGSPLSLECTVEGTSNPNLYWYRQAAGRGLQLLFYSVGIGQISSEVPQNLSASRPQDRQFILSSKKLLLSDSGFYLCAWSVNRNARGSTNEKLFFGSGTQLSVL.

This chain uses TRBV11-3 with TRBJ2-3, with D perhaps assigned TRBD1 or TRBD2 (5 bases each). The CDR3 covers 14 residues. The ends were cut back, 6 bases at V and 6 bases at J, with 16 bases in the middle. Germline V lookup: CDR1 SGHNT, CDR2 YENEEA. The CDR3 nucleotides read TGTGCCAGCAGTTCCGGGGACCTGCGGGATACGCAGTATTTT. Translated: CASSSGDLRDTQYF.

This chain connects TRBV2 to TRBJ2-5; 11 bases fit TRBD2. V lost 2 bases and J lost 6; bases outside the gene matches: 2. The CDR3 length is 14 residues. In germline, CDR1 is SNHLY, CDR2 FYNNEI. The CDR3 nucleotides are TGTGCCAGCAGTGAAACTAGCGGGAGCCAGACCCAGTACTTC. Translated: CASSETSGSQTQYF.

The CDR3 is CASSLSGGETQYF. CDR3 bases: TGTGCCAGCAGCTTAAGTGGAGGAGAGACCCAGTACTTC. The chain combines TRBV7-3 with TRBJ2-5, with a weak D call TRBD2 (5 bases). Germline V gives CDR1 SGHTA, CDR2 FQGTGA. With 1 base removed from V and 4 bases from J, the gap between germline ends came to 7 bases. CDR3 size: 13 residues.

This rearrangement joins TRBV4-1 to TRBJ2-3; D is unclear. The V end lost 4 bases, the J end lost 4 bases, and 9 bases lay between the germline ends. This CDR3 contains 13 residues. In germline, CDR1 is MGHRA, CDR2 YSYEKL. This CDR3 is CASSPIEADTQYF. The CDR3 DNA is TGCGCCAGCAGCCCTATAGAGGCAGATACGCAGTATTTT.

The chain combines TRBV18 with TRBJ1-1; D may be TRBD1 (5 bases). Germline CDR1 reads KGHSH; CDR2 reads LQKENI. Trimming shortened V by 6 bases and J by 4 bases, and 18 bases separated the two germline ends. CDR3 length: 15 residues. The CDR3, as DNA: TGTGCCAGCTCCCCAATCGGGGGGGTTCCCACTGAAGCTTTCTTT. Amino acids: CASSPIGGVPTEAFF.

This sequence joins TRBV7-2 and TRBJ2-7; D ambiguous. In germline, CDR1 is SGHTA, CDR2 FQGNSA. The CDR3 has 12 residues. V lost 5 bases, J lost 3 bases, and 8 bases lay in between. For the CDR3, the DNA is TGTGCCAGCAGCCCCACTCTCTACGAGCAGTACTTC. Translated: CASSPTLYEQYF.

The chain couples TRBV13 to TRBJ2-1; D uncertain. V lost 0 bases and J 3 bases, leaving 12 bases between the germline ends. Germline V lookup: CDR1 PRHDT, CDR2 FYEKMQ (reference sequence). There are 16 residues in the CDR3. The CDR3 loop is CASSLGQGIGYNEQFF. CDR3 bases: TGTGCCAGCAGCTTAGGCCAAGGAATCGGCTACAATGAGCAGTTCTTC.

This chain links TRBV6-5 with TRBJ2-7; D is ambiguous. Germline lookup yields CDR1 MNHEY and CDR2 SVGAGI. The CDR3 loop spans 15 amino acids. V was trimmed by 2 bases and J by 0 bases, leaving 11 bases between them. CDR3 loop: CASSYRSQSSYEQYF. CDR3 sequence (DNA): TGTGCCAGCAGTTACAGGAGCCAGAGCTCCTACGAGCAGTACTTC.

V and J are TRBV11-2 and TRBJ2-7; D is ambiguous. This CDR3 has 14 residues. Per the germline V gene, CDR1 is SGHAT and CDR2 is FQNNGV. Trimming pared 1 base from V and 12 bases from J, leaving 19 bases between. The CDR3 coding sequence is TGTGCCAGCAGCTTAGCGGATGGAGATGAAGTGACGTACTTC. Encoded protein: CASSLADGDEVTYF.

This chain links TRBV6-4 with TRBJ2-6; no definite D call. V was clipped by 0 bases and J by 1 base, with 4 bases between them. Germline CDR1 and CDR2: MRHNA and SNTAGT. The CDR3 extends over 15 amino acids. The CDR3 DNA reads as TGTGCCAGCAGTGACTCGCGGTCTGGGGCCAACGTCCTGACTTTC. Translating it yields CASSDSRSGANVLTF.

The rearrangement joins TRBV9 to TRBJ2-1; the D call may be TRBD1 or TRBD2 (5 bases each). This CDR3 contains 15 residues. Germline CDR1 and CDR2: SGDLS and YYNGEE. Trimming took off 5 bases at V and 1 base at J, with 13 bases between the two ends. This chain's CDR3 is CASSPGSISYNEQFF. CDR3 nucleotide sequence: TGTGCCAGCAGTCCAGGGAGTATATCCTACAATGAGCAGTTCTTC.

The CDR3 loop reads CASSLEKGTGEQYF. CDR3 nucleotides: TGCGCCAGCAGCTTGGAAAAGGGGACGGGCGAGCAGTACTTC. V gene TRBV5-1 combines with J gene TRBJ2-7, with D perhaps TRBD1 or TRBD2 (5 bases each). Germline V lookup: CDR1 SGHRS, CDR2 YFSETQ. The V end lost 0 bases, the J end lost 6 bases, and 13 bases lay between the germline ends. CDR3 length: 14 residues.

The J gene is TRBJ1-1, the V gene TRBV25-1; D unresolved. The CDR3 runs 13 residues. Per the germline V gene, CDR1 is MGHDK and CDR2 is SYGVNS. V lost 5 bases and J lost 4, with 11 bases in between. This CDR3 is CASSRTPFTEAFF. In DNA form, the CDR3 reads TGTGCCAGCAGTAGGACTCCCTTCACTGAAGCTTTCTTT.

The chain links TRBV27 to TRBJ2-7; D is possibly TRBD1 (6 bases). The CDR3 is 14 residues long. Germline V gene sequence: CDR1 MNHEY, CDR2 SMNVEV (reference sequence). Trimming cost V 6 bases and J 0 bases, with 12 bases left between them. The CDR3 coding sequence is TGTGCCAGCAGGAGACAGGAATTCTCCTACGAGCAGTACTTC. Encoded protein: CASRRQEFSYEQYF.